This TCR beta chain was identified in a study of identical twins. This CDR3 has 15 residues. In germline, CDR1 is LGHDT, CDR2 YNNKEL (reference sequence). The ends were cut back, 2 bases at V and 6 bases at J, with 17 bases in the middle. TCRdb re-called the 5' RACE reads through MiXCR, storing one row per CDR3 protein. The table shows around 450,000 distinct CDR3 sequences, with approximately 15% occurring only once. The sample holds a few counts of this clonotype. This same sample was also part of a study on yellow fever vaccine responses in identical twins.

This receptor was taken from a woman aged 18 to 35 in good health. The chain links TRBV3-1 to TRBJ2-7; D may be TRBD1 or TRBD2 (6 bases each). The sequencing sample was made of CD4+ T cells sorted from blood. This CDR3 is CASSQRGQRRGEQYF. DNA of the CDR3: TGTGCCAGCAGCCAAAGAGGACAGCGGAGGGGCGAGCAGTACTTC.